This T cell receptor (beta chain) derives from a study of T cell repertoires in cytomegalovirus infection. For the study at large: Public TCR beta signatures provided an indication of both CMV infection and a matching HLA type. Findings and caveats of the study: Clonotype analysis showed dominance of the ex vivo response by HLA-C-restricted CMV-specific TCR beta clonotypes.

Trimming took off 4 bases at V and 5 bases at J, with 15 bases between the two ends. This CDR3 comprises 15 residues. Germline loops: CDR1 MNHEY, CDR2 SMNVEV (reference sequence). TCRdb processed the reads anew with MiXCR; each CDR3 protein has one entry. The sample gives about 900,000 distinct CDR3 sequences, approximately 31% of which show up once; over 12% is in the top ten. A note on this clonotype: What it binds is unknown.

This TCR was recovered from a human donor in good health (CMV status not recorded). Some clones in this sample may be carry-over from other donors' samples. The sample consisted of cultured CD8+ T cells from PBMCs, taken from culture after CMV antigen stimulation. This rearrangement joins TRBV27 to TRBJ2-1; TRBD2 might be the D (7 bases). As DNA, the CDR3 is TGTGCCAGCAGTTCTATCCAGCGGGACAACAATGAGCAGTTCTTC. The encoded protein is CASSSIQRDNNEQFF.